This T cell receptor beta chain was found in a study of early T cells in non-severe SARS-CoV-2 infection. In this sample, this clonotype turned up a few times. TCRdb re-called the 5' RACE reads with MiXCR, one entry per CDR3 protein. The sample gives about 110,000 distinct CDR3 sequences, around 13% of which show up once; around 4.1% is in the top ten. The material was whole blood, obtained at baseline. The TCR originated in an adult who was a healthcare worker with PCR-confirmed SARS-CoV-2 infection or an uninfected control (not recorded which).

CDR3 in amino acids: CASSTGTTDTQYF. The CDR3 region has the DNA TGCGCCAGCAGCACGGGGACGACAGATACGCAGTATTTT. V gene TRBV5-1 combines with J gene TRBJ2-3, with D possibly being TRBD1 or TRBD2 (5 bases each). Germline values: CDR1 SGHRS, CDR2 YFSETQ. The CDR3 loop spans 13 amino acids. V lost 4 bases, J lost 3 bases, and 9 bases lay in between. The whole variable domain, remainder taken from reference TRBV5-1 and TRBJ2-3, is KAGVTQTPRYLIKTRGQQVTLSCSPISGHRSVSWYQQTPGQGLQFLFEYFSETQRNKGNFPGRFSGRQFSNSRSEMNVSTLELGDSALYLCASSTGTTDTQYFGPGTRLTVL.